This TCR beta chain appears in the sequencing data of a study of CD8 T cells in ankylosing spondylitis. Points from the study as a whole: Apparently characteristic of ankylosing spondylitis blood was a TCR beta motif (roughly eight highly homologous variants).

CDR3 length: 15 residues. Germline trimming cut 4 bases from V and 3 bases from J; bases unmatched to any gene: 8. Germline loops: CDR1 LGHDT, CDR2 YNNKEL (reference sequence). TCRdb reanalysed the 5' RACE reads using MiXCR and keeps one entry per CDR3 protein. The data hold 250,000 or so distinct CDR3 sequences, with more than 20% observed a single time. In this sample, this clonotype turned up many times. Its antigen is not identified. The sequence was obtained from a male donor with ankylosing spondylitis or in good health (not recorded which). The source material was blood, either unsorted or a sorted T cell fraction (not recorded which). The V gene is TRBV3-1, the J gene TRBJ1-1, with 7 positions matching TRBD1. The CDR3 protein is CASSPPLRGDTEAFF. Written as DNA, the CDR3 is TGTGCCAGCAGCCCCCCGCTCAGGGGGGACACTGAAGCTTTCTTT.